A single sample gave rise to the 13 T cell receptor beta chains below, sequenced in a study of response to subunit inactivated influenza vaccine. In TCRdb, the RT-PCR reads were re-called with MiXCR into one record per CDR3 protein. The table shows 700,000 to 800,000 distinct CDR3 sequences, with approximately 18% occurring only once. The sample consisted of PBMCs from blood, taken 4 to 6 days after vaccination. The receptors were gathered from a man in his fifties or sixties who received an inactivated influenza vaccine.

The rearrangement uses TRBV6-5 and TRBJ1-4, with D unclear. Trimming left V 3 bases short and J 8 bases short, with 16 bases between. CDR1 and CDR2 from the germline V gene are MNHEY and SVGAGI. This CDR3 contains 15 residues. The CDR3 DNA is TGTGCCAGCAGTTATGATATAGAGGGCGGAGAAAAACTGTTTTTT. Encoded protein: CASSYDIEGGEKLFF.

V usage is TRBV9 and J usage is TRBJ1-4; 8 bases are a match to TRBD1. This CDR3 has 14 residues. Germline V gene sequence: CDR1 SGDLS, CDR2 YYNGEE. Germline trimming cut 0 bases from V and 8 bases from J; bases unmatched to any gene: 3. CDR3: CASSVGGQGEKLFF. CDR3 nucleotide sequence: TGTGCCAGCAGCGTAGGCGGACAGGGCGAAAAACTGTTTTTT.

In this sample, this clonotype turned up a few times. The chain recombines TRBV30 with TRBJ1-5; unclear D gene. Trimming pared 3 bases from V and 3 bases from J, leaving 6 bases between. The CDR3 is 12 residues long. CDR1 GTSNPN and CDR2 SVGIG come from the germline V gene (reference sequence). The CDR3 is CAWSSNNQPQHF. CDR3 DNA: TGTGCCTGGAGCTCAAACAATCAGCCCCAGCATTTT. Supplemented by reference TRBV30 and TRBJ1-5, the full variable domain reads SQTIHQWPATLVQPVGSPLSLECTVEGTSNPNLYWYRQAAGRGLQLLFYSVGIGQISSEVPQNLSASRPQDRQFILSSKKLLLSDSGFYLCAWSSNNQPQHFGDGTRLSIL.

This clonotype turned up a few times. This chain joins TRBV29-1 and TRBJ2-2; a weak D match, TRBD1 (5 bases). Germline V gene data show CDR1 as SQVTM and CDR2 as ANQGSEA. The length of the CDR3 is 16 residues. V gave up 2 bases and J gave up 2 bases, with 15 bases separating them. The CDR3 DNA is TGCAGCGTTGAAAGGGTCCCCCAGGGCAACACCGGGGAGCTGTTTTTT. Translation: CSVERVPQGNTGELFF.

This clonotype occurred many times. The rearrangement joins TRBV7-2 to TRBJ1-1; 7 bases are shared with TRBD1. The CDR3 contains 14 residues. Losses at the gene ends were 4 bases for V and 4 bases for J; bases not matched to a gene: 6. In germline, CDR1 is SGHTA, CDR2 FQGNSA. The CDR3: CASSSMTGFTEAFF. CDR3 DNA sequence: TGTGCCAGCAGCTCTATGACAGGGTTCACTGAAGCTTTCTTT.

This clonotype was found a few times. The chain joins TRBV6-2 or TRBV6-3 to TRBJ2-1; 9 positions agree with TRBD1. The CDR3 is made up of 14 amino acids. CDR1 and CDR2 from the germline V gene are MNHEY and SVGEGT. The J segment lost 4 bases and the V segment lost 7 bases, leaving 5 bases of the junction unmatched. The CDR3 loop reads CASITDRGYNEQFF. CDR3 in DNA: TGTGCCAGCATTACGGACAGGGGATACAATGAGCAGTTCTTC.

V usage is TRBV12-3 or TRBV12-4 and J usage is TRBJ1-4; possibly TRBD1 for D (6 bases). V was trimmed by 2 bases and J by 8 bases, leaving 15 bases between them. The CDR3 length is 15 residues. The CDR3 sequence is CASSLYRVGNEKLFF. The DNA of the CDR3 is TGTGCCAGCAGTTTATACAGGGTCGGGAACGAAAAACTGTTTTTT.

V gene TRBV5-1 combines with J gene TRBJ2-3, with D tentatively TRBD1 or TRBD2 (7 bases each). Germline V gene lookup returns CDR1 SGHRS and CDR2 YFSETQ. This CDR3 has 17 amino acids. Trimming shortened V by 2 bases and J by 3 bases, and 19 bases separated the two germline ends. CDR3 in amino acids: CASSFVRGGVWTDTQYF. CDR3 DNA: TGCGCCAGCAGCTTCGTCAGGGGGGGCGTGTGGACAGATACGCAGTATTTT. The full variable domain, completed using reference TRBV5-1 and TRBJ2-3, is KAGVTQTPRYLIKTRGQQVTLSCSPISGHRSVSWYQQTPGQGLQFLFEYFSETQRNKGNFPGRFSGRQFSNSRSEMNVSTLELGDSALYLCASSFVRGGVWTDTQYFGPGTRLTVL.

The CDR3 DNA reads as TGTGCCAGCAGCTCTTTTTTGGGAGCCTACGAGCAGTACTTC. As protein: CASSSFLGAYEQYF. The chain recombines TRBV11-2 with TRBJ2-7; the D gene is possibly TRBD2 (5 bases). Trimming cost V 4 bases and J 2 bases, with 12 bases left between them. This CDR3 contains 14 residues. The V gene's germline CDR1 is SGHAT and CDR2 FQNNGV.

This chain uses TRBV5-4 with TRBJ2-7, with D possibly being TRBD1 (6 bases). The CDR3 sequence is 15 residues long. Trimming shortened V by 2 bases and J by 2 bases, and 14 bases separated the two germline ends. Germline V CDR1 and CDR2: SGHNT, YYREEE (reference sequence). The CDR3: CASSFLGTLPYEQYF. For the CDR3, the DNA is TGTGCCAGCAGCTTCCTCGGGACACTCCCCTACGAGCAGTACTTC.

The sample holds a few counts of this clonotype. The gene calls are TRBV6-5 and TRBJ2-1; D gene ambiguous. Trimming took 3 bases from V and 8 from J, leaving 8 bases between them. Germline CDR1 reads MNHEY; CDR2 reads SVGAGI. The CDR3 totals 12 residues. In DNA, the CDR3 is TGTGCCAGCAGTTATTCGTCCCATGAGCAGTTCTTC. Translating gives CASSYSSHEQFF.

J is TRBJ2-7 and V is TRBV10-3; 8 nucleotides align to TRBD1. This CDR3 is 16 amino acids long. CDR1 and CDR2 from the germline V gene are ENHRY and SYGVKD. Trimming at V came to 0 bases and at J to 5 bases, leaving 9 bases not matched to a gene. CDR3 sequence: CAISESRTGLYNEQYF. The DNA of the CDR3 is TGTGCCATCAGTGAGTCGAGGACAGGGTTATATAACGAGCAGTACTTC.

This clonotype was seen only a few times. The chain has TRBV7-2 and TRBJ2-7; D remains unclear. V lost 1 base, J lost 0 bases, and 7 bases lay in between. This CDR3 has 14 residues. Germline CDR1 SGHTA, CDR2 FQGNSA. The CDR3 loop is CASSLGLFSYEQYF. The CDR3 DNA sequence: TGTGCCAGCAGCTTAGGCCTATTCTCCTACGAGCAGTACTTC.